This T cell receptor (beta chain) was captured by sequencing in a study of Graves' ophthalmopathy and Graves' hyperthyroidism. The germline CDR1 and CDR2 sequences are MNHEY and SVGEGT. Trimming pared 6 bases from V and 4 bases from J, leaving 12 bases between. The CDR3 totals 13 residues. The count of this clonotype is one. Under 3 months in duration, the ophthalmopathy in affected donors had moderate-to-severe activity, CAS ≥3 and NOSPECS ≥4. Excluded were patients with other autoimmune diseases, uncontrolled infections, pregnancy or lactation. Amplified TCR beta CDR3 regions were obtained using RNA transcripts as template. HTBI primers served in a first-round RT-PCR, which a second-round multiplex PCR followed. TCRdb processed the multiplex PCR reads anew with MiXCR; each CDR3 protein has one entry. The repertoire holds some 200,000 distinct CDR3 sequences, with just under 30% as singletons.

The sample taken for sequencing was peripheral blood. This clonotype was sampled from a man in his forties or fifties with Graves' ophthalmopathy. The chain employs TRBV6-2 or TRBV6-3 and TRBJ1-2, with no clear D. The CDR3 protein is CASSSFGPYGYTF. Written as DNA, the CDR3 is TGTGCCAGCAGCTCATTTGGCCCCTATGGCTACACCTTC.